This T cell receptor (beta chain) originates from a study of early stage breast cancer tumors. CDR3 size: 14 residues. Per the germline V gene, CDR1 is MGHDK and CDR2 is SYGVNS. V lost 4 bases and J lost 7, with 14 bases in between. Findings of the study overall: Most shared enriched TCRB sequences were commonly generated ones. Bulk DNA sequencing of unsorted cells missed chain pairing and markers. Blood repertoires resembled normal breast more than tumor. Tumors had around 2.5-fold higher T cell density than normal breast.

For this clone: What it recognizes is unknown.

The table came from immunoSEQ multiplex PCR; TCRdb's copy has only in-frame clones and leaves some out. This sample yields some 25,000 clones, of which around 70% are seen a single time; about a tenth belongs to the top ten. The chain employs TRBV25-1 and TRBJ1-5, with D unresolved. Input material: breast tumor tissue. The TCR sequence derives from a person between 55 and 69 years old with breast cancer. This chain's CDR3 is CASSALEGNQPQHF. The CDR3 nucleotides are TGTGCCAGCAGTGCACTGGAGGGAAACCAGCCCCAGCATTTT.